The rows below give T cell receptor beta chains drawn from one sample of a study of blood T cell repertoires in COVID-19. Clones were read by immunoSEQ multiplex PCR, and TCRdb kept only the in-frame ones, dropping some. Altogether about 220,000 clones are present, over 65% being singletons, with the ten largest covering 3% to 3.5%. Sequences were obtained from PBMCs or T cells enriched from blood (not recorded which). These receptors were collected from a woman aged 60-75 years who had recovered from COVID-19. The CDR3 runs from the conserved cysteine through the conserved F or W. D genes are given only for firm matches. Only part of the rows carry a size: once, few, many, or a class if the clone is expanded.

TRBJ1-5 | . | . | TRBV6-5 | TGTGCCAGCAGGAGGGGGAGCCAGAGCAATCAGCCCCAGCATTTT | CASRRGSQSNQPQHF
TRBJ2-5 | TRBD2 | once | TRBV4-2 | TGTGCCAGCAGCCGGGAAGCGGGGGCGAACCAAGAGACCCAGTACTTC | CASSREAGANQETQYF
TRBJ2-1 | . | . | TRBV5-6 | TGTGCCAGCAAAAAACTCGCGGCCTATGAGCAGTTCTTC | CASKKLAAYEQFF
TRBJ2-1 | TRBD1 | . | TRBV13 | TGTGCCAGCAGCTTAGTGGGGACAGGGGCTACAAATGAGCAGTTCTTC | CASSLVGTGATNEQFF
TRBJ1-5 | . | . | TRBV7-8 | TGTGCCAGCAGCTTAGAACTCGGCAATCAGCCCCAGCATTTT | CASSLELGNQPQHF
TRBJ2-7 | . | . | TRBV5-4 | TGTGCCAGCAGCGCCTGGGGGGTCTCCTACGAGCAGTACTTC | CASSAWGVSYEQYF
TRBJ2-5 | . | . | TRBV11-3 | TGTGCCAGCAGCCGGGACTACCAAGAGACCCAGTACTTC | CASSRDYQETQYF
TRBJ1-5 | TRBD1 | . | TRBV15 | TGTGCCACCAGCAGAGATTTAGGGACAGATCCTTATAGCAATCAGCCCCAGCATTTT | CATSRDLGTDPYSNQPQHF
TRBJ2-7 | TRBD1 | . | TRBV27 | TGTGCCAGCAGTGAGACAGGGGGCTACTACGAGCAGTACTTC | CASSETGGYYEQYF
TRBJ1-1 | TRBD1 | few | TRBV11-2 | TGTGCCAGCAGCCCGAGTATCGGTTTGGGACAGGGAAGTGGGACTGAAGCTTTCTTT | CASSPSIGLGQGSGTEAFF
TRBJ2-3 | . | . | TRBV9 | TGTGCCAGCAGCGAGCGGACAGTCGCAGATACGCAGTATTTT | CASSERTVADTQYF
TRBJ2-7 | TRBD2 | . | TRBV7-9 | TGTGCCAGCAGTTTCGGACTAGTTCTGGGGGAGCAGTACTTC | CASSFGLVLGEQYF
TRBJ2-7 | . | . | TRBV4-2 | TGTGCCAGCAGCCAAGAGGGCCAGGGTGGTAACGAGCAGTACTTC | CASSQEGQGGNEQYF
TRBJ1-1 | . | few | TRBV2 | TGTGCCAGCAGTGAACGAGTCGGGGTGAACACTGAAGCTTTCTTT | CASSERVGVNTEAFF
TRBJ2-3 | TRBD2 | . | TRBV9 | TGTGCCAGCAGCATCGGACTAGCGGAAGATACGCAGTATTTT | CASSIGLAEDTQYF
TRBJ1-4 | . | few | TRBV2 | TGTGCCAGCAGGGTAACACCAACTAATGAAAAACTGTTTTTT | CASRVTPTNEKLFF
TRBJ2-3 | . | . | TRBV27 | TGTGCCAGCAGCAGACCGAGCGATTTTGGGACGCAGTATTTT | CASSRPSDFGTQYF
TRBJ1-5 | TRBD1 | . | TRBV7-9 | TGTGCCAGCAGCGCCGCCGAGGAGACAGGGGGCGCGGGCCAGCATTTT | CASSAAEETGGAGQHF
TRBJ2-3 | TRBD2 | . | TRBV11-1 | TGTGCCAGCAGCTCCGGGGGGGCAAGGGGGACAGATACGCAGTATTTT | CASSSGGARGTDTQYF
TRBJ1-4 | . | once | TRBV15 | TGTGCCACCAGCAGAGATTTGGGCCGGAATGAAAAACTGTTTTTT | CATSRDLGRNEKLFF
TRBJ1-6 | TRBD1 | many | TRBV5-8 | TGTGCCAGCAGAACCGGGACAGTCTATAATTCACCCCTCCACTTT | CASRTGTVYNSPLHF
TRBJ1-1 | . | . | TRBV19 | TGTGCCAGTAGTATTCATGGGGCCAGGGGAGGGACGATGAACACTGAAGCTTTCTTT | CASSIHGARGGTMNTEAFF
TRBJ2-7 | TRBD2 | . | TRBV4-1 | TGCGCCAGCAGCCACCGACTAGCGGGAGAACACGAGCAGTACTTC | CASSHRLAGEHEQYF
TRBJ1-1 | . | . | TRBV7-8 | TGTGCCAGCAGCTCCCGGGTGGGGGGGGAAGCTTTCTTT | CASSSRVGGEAFF
TRBJ2-3 | TRBD1 | . | TRBV5-5 | TGTGCCAGCAGTCCCCGGGACAGGGGTACAGATACGCAGTATTTT | CASSPRDRGTDTQYF
TRBJ1-1 | . | . | TRBV28 | TGTGCCAGCAGTTCCAGTGGCAGGGTAAACACTGAAGCTTTCTTT | CASSSSGRVNTEAFF
TRBJ1-1 | . | . | TRBV19 | TGTGCCAGTAGTACAACTCAGAACACTGAAGCTTTCTTT | CASSTTQNTEAFF
TRBJ2-2 | . | once | TRBV7-2 | TGTGCCAGCAGCCGGAGCGGGAACACCGGGGAGCTGTTTTTT | CASSRSGNTGELFF
TRBJ1-2 | TRBD1 | once | TRBV3-1/TRBV3-2 | TGTGCCAGCACCCAGGGGGCGGACTATGGCTACACCTTC | CASTQGADYGYTF
TRBJ2-5 | TRBD1 | . | TRBV7-9 | TGTGCCAGCTATACCCCTGGGGACAGCGTCCAAGAGACCCAGTACTTC | CASYTPGDSVQETQYF
TRBJ2-1 | . | . | TRBV3-1/TRBV3-2 | TGTGCCAGCAGCCAAGATCGCAGTATCGGGACACTGAGCTCCTACAATGAGCAGTTCTTC | CASSQDRSIGTLSSYNEQFF
TRBJ1-1 | TRBD1 | . | TRBV2 | TGTGCCAGCAGCGATTCCGGACAGGTGAACACTGAAGCTTTCTTT | CASSDSGQVNTEAFF
TRBJ2-5 | . | . | TRBV19 | TGTGCCAGTAGTTACCTCCTCCGGGGGACCCAGTACTTC | CASSYLLRGTQYF
TRBJ2-5 | . | . | TRBV9 | TGTGCCAGCAGCGTGGGAGGGGGGGCCGTAGAGACCCAGTACTTC | CASSVGGGAVETQYF
TRBJ2-2 | . | . | TRBV19 | TGTGCCAGTACCATTAGGGGTACCGGGGAGCTGTTTTTT | CASTIRGTGELFF
TRBJ1-2 | . | . | TRBV2 | TGTGCCAGCAGTGCCATCAGACTAGAGGGAGGAGGCTACACCTTC | CASSAIRLEGGGYTF
TRBJ1-1 | . | . | TRBV9 | TGTGCCAGCAGCGTAGATTCAAGTAGCGCAACTGAAGCTTTCTTT | CASSVDSSSATEAFF
TRBJ1-1 | . | . | TRBV6-2/TRBV6-3 | TGTGCCAGCAGTTATAACAGGGCTTTTTATACTGAAGCTTTCTTT | CASSYNRAFYTEAFF
TRBJ2-7 | TRBD1 | . | TRBV19 | TGTGCCAGTAGTAGAACAGGGGGCGCCTACGAGCAGTACTTC | CASSRTGGAYEQYF
TRBJ1-6 | . | . | TRBV29-1 | TGCAGCGTTGAACCAGGGTATTCACCCCTCCACTTT | CSVEPGYSPLHF
TRBJ1-1 | . | . | TRBV3-1/TRBV3-2 | TGTGCCAGCAGCCAAGGACGGATGCTAGAATCTTTCTTT | CASSQGRMLESFF
TRBJ2-1 | . | . | TRBV5-1 | TGCGCCAGCAGCCAGGGGCTCCTTACCTACAATGAGCAGTTCTTC | CASSQGLLTYNEQFF
TRBJ2-2 | . | . | TRBV7-6 | TGTGCCAGCAGCTTACTAGGGGGGGACACCGGGGAGCTGTTTTTT | CASSLLGGDTGELFF
TRBJ2-5 | TRBD2 | once | TRBV6-5 | TGTGCCAGCAGTTACGGGCTAGCGGGAGGCCAAGAGACCCAGTACTTC | CASSYGLAGGQETQYF
TRBJ2-7 | TRBD2 | . | TRBV3-1/TRBV3-2 | TGTGCCAGCAGCCAAGTAGGAGCGGGAGGTTCCGAGCAGTACTTC | CASSQVGAGGSEQYF
TRBJ1-5 | TRBD1 | . | TRBV5-1 | TGCGCCAGCAGCTTATTAACAGGGGAAGGCAGCAATCAGCCCCAGCATTTT | CASSLLTGEGSNQPQHF
TRBJ2-7 | . | . | TRBV11-2 | TGTGCCAGCAGCTTAGACTCAGGGGCCTCCTACGAGCAGTACTTC | CASSLDSGASYEQYF
TRBJ1-2 | TRBD1 | . | TRBV6-4 | TGTGCCAGCAGCGACAACCGAGGGGGCCCGGACACAGCCTACACCTTC | CASSDNRGGPDTAYTF
TRBJ2-2 | . | . | TRBV27 | TGTGCCAGCAGTTTGCCCCTTCCAGGGAGGTCCGGGGAGCTGTTTTTT | CASSLPLPGRSGELFF
TRBJ1-2 | TRBD1 | . | TRBV5-5 | TGTGCCAGCAGCTTTTTACAGGGGTACGTCCATGGCTACACCTTC | CASSFLQGYVHGYTF
TRBJ2-7 | TRBD2 | once | TRBV7-2 | TGTGCCAGCAGCTTAGATTCAGGGACTAGCGGGAGAACTACCTACGAGCAGTACTTC | CASSLDSGTSGRTTYEQYF
TRBJ1-2 | TRBD1 | . | TRBV3-1/TRBV3-2 | TGTGCCAGCAGCCAATTCGGACAGGTTAACTATGGCTACACCTTC | CASSQFGQVNYGYTF
TRBJ2-5 | TRBD1 | once | TRBV25-1 | TGTGCCAGCAGTGAACTCAGGGACAGGGGAAAAGAGACCCAGTACTTC | CASSELRDRGKETQYF
TRBJ1-5 | . | . | TRBV10-2 | TGCGCCACTCGACAAGGGACTGGTCAGCCCCAGCATTTT | CATRQGTGQPQHF
TRBJ1-5 | . | . | TRBV7-8 | TGTGCCAGCAGCTTAGATTCCATCGGGGTTTCTAGCAATCAGCCCCAGCATTTT | CASSLDSIGVSSNQPQHF